In its sample, the clone carrying this T cell receptor (beta chain) was seen a few times. The target antigen is unknown. Germline is not matched at one junction end, which may reflect a read error. Amplified regions were TCR beta CDR3 sequences from RNA transcripts. In the first-round RT-PCR of the TCR CDR3, the HTBI primer set was used. TCRdb independently ran MiXCR on the multiplex PCR reads; one entry per CDR3 protein. This sample carries about 840,000 distinct CDR3 sequences, about two fifths of them seen once, and the ten largest clones take 8.9%. This CDR3 has 13 amino acids. CDR1 and CDR2 from the germline V gene are SGHRS and YFSETQ. This specimen belongs to a study of T cells in Graves' hyperthyroidism and ophthalmopathy. Findings of the study overall: Ophthalmopathy got predicted by the model a median around 6.8 months before its onset.

The chain employs TRBV5-1 and TRBJ2-7; 12 positions match TRBD1. Sequences were obtained from blood. The TCR originated in a man aged 18-30 years with Graves' hyperthyroidism. CDR3 in amino acids: CASSPRDRGRVDF. CDR3 DNA: TGTGCCAGCTCACCCCGGGACAGGGGGCGCGTTGACTTC.